What follows is one TCR beta chain and its context. These data belong to a study of shared clonotypes between healthy human individuals. Measured with immunoSEQ multiplex PCR; TCRdb has only the in-frame clones, and not every one. This sample yields around 1,000,000 clones, of which 70% to 80% are seen a single time; almost 0.9% belongs to the top ten. The receptor was isolated from a young man in good health. Some clones in this sample may be carry-over from other donors' samples. Sequenced input: memory CD4+ T cells from PBMCs. Subset given: CD45RA-negative fraction.

The chain's CDR3 is CASTGTSGVETQYF. The CDR3 DNA sequence: TGTGCCAGCACTGGGACTAGCGGGGTGGAGACCCAGTACTTC. The J gene is TRBJ2-5, the V gene TRBV6-1, with 13 bases that match TRBD2. The CDR3 contains 14 residues. The germline CDR1 and CDR2 sequences are MNHNS and SASEGT. V lost 7 bases, J lost 5 bases, and 4 bases stayed unmatched.